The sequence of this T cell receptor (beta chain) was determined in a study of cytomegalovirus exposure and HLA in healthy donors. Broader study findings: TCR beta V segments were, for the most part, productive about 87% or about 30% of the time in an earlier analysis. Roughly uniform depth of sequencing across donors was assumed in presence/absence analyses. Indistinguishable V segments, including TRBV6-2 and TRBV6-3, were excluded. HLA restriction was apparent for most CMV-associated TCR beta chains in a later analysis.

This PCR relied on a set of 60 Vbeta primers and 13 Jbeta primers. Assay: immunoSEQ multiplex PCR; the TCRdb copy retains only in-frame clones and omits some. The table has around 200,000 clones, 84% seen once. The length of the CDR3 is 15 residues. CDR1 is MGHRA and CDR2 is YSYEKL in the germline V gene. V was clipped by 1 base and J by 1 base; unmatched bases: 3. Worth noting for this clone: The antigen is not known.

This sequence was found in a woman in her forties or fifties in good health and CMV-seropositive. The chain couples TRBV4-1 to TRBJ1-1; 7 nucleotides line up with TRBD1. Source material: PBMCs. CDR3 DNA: TGCGCCAGCAGCCAAGGCGACAGGGAGAACACTGAAGCTTTCTTT. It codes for CASSQGDRENTEAFF.